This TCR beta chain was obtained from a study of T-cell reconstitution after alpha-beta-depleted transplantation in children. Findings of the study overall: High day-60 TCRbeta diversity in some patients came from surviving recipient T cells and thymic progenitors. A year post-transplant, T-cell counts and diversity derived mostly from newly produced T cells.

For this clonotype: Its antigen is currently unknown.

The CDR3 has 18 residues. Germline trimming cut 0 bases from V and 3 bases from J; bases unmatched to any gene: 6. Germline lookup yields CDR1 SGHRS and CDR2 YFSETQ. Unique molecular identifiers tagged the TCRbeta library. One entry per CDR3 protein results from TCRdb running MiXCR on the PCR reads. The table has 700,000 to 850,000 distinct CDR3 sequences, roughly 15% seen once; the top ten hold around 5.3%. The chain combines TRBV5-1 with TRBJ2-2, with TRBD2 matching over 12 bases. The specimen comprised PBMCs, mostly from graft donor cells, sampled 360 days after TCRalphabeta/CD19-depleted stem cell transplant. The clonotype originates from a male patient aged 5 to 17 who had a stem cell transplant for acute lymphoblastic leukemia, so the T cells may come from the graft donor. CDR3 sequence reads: CASSLGLAGVADTGELFF. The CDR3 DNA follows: TGCGCCAGCAGCTTGGGACTAGCGGGAGTCGCGGACACCGGGGAGCTGTTTTTT.